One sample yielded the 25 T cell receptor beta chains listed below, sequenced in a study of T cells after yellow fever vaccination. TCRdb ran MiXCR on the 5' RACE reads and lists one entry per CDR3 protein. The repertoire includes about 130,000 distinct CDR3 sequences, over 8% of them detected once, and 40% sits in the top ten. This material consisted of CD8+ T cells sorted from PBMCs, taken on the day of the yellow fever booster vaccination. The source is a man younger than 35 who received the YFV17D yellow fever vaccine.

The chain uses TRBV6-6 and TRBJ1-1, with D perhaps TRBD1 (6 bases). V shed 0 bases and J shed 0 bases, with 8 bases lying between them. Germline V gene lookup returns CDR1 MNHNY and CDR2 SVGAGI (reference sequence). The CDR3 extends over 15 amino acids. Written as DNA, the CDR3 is TGTGCCAGCAGTTACTCTCACAGGGTGAACACTGAAGCTTTCTTT. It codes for CASSYSHRVNTEAFF.

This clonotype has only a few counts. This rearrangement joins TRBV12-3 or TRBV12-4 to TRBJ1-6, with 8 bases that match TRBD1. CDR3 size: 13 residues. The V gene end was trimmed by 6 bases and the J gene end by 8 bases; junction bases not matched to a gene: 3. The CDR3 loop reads CASSQQGDSPLHF. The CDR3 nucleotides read TGTGCCAGCAGCCAACAGGGGGATTCACCCCTCCACTTT.

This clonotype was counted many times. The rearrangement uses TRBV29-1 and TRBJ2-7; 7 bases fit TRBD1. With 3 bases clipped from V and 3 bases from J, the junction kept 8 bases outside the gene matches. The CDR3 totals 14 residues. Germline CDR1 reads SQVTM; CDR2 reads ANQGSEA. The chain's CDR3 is CSVELPGQNYEQYF. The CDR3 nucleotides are TGCAGCGTTGAGCTACCGGGACAGAACTACGAGCAGTACTTC.

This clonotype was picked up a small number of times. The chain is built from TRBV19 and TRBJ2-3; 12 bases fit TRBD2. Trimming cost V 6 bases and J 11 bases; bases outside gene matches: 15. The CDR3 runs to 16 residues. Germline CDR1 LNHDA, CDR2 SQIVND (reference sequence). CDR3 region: CASSRSRTSGAPWQYF. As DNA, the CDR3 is TGTGCCAGTAGCAGATCACGGACTAGCGGGGCACCTTGGCAGTATTTT.

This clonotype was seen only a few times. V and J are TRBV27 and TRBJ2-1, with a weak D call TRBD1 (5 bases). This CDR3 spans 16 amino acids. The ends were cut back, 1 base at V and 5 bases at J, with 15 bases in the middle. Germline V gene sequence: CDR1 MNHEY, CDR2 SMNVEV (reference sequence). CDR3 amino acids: CASSLFWGLGDNEQFF. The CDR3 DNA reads TGTGCCAGCAGTTTATTTTGGGGCCTTGGGGACAATGAGCAGTTCTTC.

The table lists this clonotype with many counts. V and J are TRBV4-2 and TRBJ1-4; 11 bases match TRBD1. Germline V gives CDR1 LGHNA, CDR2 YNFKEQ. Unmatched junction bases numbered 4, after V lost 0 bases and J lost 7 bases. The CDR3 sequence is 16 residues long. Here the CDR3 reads CASSQDRDRGSEKLFF. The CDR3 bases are TGTGCCAGCAGCCAAGATCGGGACAGGGGGAGTGAAAAACTGTTTTTT.

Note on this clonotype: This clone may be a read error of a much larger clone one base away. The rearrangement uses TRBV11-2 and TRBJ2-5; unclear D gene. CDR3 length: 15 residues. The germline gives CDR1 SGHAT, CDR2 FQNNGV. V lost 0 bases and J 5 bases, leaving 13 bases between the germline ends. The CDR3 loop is CASSLDGSPFETQYF. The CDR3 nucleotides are TGTGCCAGCAGCTTAGATGGGTCACCATTTGAGACCCAGTACTTC. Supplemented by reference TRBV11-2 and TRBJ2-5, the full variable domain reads EAGVAQSPRYKIIEKRQSVAFWCNPISGHATLYWYQQILGQGPKLLIQFQNNGVVDDSQLPKDRFSAERLKGVDSTLKIQPAKLEDSAVYLCASSLDGSPFETQYFGPGTRLLVL.

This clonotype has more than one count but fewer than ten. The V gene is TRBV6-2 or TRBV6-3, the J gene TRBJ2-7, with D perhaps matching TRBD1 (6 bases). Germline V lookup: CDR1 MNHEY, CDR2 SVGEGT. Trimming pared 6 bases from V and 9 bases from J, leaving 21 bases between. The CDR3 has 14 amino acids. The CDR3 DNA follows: TGTGCCAGCAGCCCCGACAGGACGATTTTCATGCAGTACGTC. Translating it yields CASSPDRTIFMQYV.

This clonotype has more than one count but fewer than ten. CDR3 sequence reads: CASSYVGGMETQYF. CDR3 in DNA: TGTGCCAGCAGTTACGTGGGGGGCATGGAGACCCAGTACTTC. This sequence joins TRBV6-2 or TRBV6-3 and TRBJ2-5; D might be TRBD1 or TRBD2, each matching 6 bases. Looked up from germline, CDR1 is MNHEY and CDR2 is SVGEGT. This CDR3 comprises 14 residues. Between the trimmed V and J ends, which lost 2 bases and 5 bases, there was a span of 12 bases.

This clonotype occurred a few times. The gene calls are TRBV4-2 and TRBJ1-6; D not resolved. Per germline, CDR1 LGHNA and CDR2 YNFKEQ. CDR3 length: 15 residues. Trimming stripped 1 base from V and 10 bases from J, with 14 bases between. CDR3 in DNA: TGTGCCAGCAGCCAAGCCCGGGTGGGGAGATCACCCCTCCACTTT. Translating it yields CASSQARVGRSPLHF.

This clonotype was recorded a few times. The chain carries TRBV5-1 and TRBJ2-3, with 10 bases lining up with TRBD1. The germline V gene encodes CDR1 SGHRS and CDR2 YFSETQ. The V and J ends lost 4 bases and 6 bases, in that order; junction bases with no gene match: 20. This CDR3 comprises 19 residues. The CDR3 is CASSLSSPPNGQGEDTQYF. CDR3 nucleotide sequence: TGCGCCAGCAGCCTATCCTCCCCCCCTAACGGACAGGGGGAGGATACGCAGTATTTT.

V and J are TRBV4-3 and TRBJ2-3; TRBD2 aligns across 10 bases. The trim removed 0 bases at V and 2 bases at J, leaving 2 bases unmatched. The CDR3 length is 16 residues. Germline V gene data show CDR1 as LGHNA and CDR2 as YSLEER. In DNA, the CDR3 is TGCGCCAGCAGCCAAGAAACTAGCGGGGTCACAGATACGCAGTATTTT. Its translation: CASSQETSGVTDTQYF.

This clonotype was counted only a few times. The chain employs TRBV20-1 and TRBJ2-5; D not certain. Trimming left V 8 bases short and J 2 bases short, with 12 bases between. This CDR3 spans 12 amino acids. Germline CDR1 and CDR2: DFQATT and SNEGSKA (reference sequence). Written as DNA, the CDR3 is TGCAGTTCCTGCTGGAAGCAAGAGACCCAGTACTTC. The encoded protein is CSSCWKQETQYF.

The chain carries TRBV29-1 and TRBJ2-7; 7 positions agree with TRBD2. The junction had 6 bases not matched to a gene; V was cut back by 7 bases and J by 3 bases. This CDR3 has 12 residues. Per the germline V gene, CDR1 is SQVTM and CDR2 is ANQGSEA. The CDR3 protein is CSAREGSYEQYF. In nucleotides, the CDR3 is TGCAGCGCAAGGGAGGGGAGCTACGAGCAGTACTTC.

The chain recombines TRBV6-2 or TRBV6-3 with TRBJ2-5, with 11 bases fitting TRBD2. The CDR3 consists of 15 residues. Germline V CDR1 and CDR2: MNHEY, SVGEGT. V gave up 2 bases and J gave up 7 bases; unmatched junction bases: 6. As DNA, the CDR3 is TGTGCCAGCAGTTACGCCCGACTAGCGGGGATGACCCAGTACTTC. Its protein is CASSYARLAGMTQYF.

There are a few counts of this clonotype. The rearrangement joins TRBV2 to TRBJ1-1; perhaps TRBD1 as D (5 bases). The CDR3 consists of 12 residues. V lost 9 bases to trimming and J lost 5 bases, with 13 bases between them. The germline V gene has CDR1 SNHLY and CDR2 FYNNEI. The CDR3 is CARSPGLTEAFF. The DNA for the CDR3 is TGTGCCAGATCCCCAGGGCTTACTGAAGCTTTCTTT.

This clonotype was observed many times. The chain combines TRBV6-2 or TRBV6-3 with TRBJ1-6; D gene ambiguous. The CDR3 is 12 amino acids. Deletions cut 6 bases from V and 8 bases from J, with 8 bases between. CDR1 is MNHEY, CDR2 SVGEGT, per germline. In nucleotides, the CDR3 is TGTGCCAGCAGCGGTGATTATTCACCCCTCCACTTT. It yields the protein CASSGDYSPLHF.

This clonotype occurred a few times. In DNA, the CDR3 is TGTGCCAGCAGTCCCCAGGGGGAAGCAGATACGCAGTATTTT. It translates to CASSPQGEADTQYF. This chain uses TRBV12-3 or TRBV12-4 with TRBJ2-3; 7 bases line up with TRBD1. CDR3 length: 14 residues. With V trimmed by 5 bases and J by 4 bases, 6 bases remained unmatched.

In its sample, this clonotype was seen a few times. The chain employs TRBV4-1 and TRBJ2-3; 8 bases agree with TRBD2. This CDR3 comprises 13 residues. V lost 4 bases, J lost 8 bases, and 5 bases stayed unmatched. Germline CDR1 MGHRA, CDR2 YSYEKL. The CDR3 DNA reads TGCGCCAGCAGCCCCGGGACTAGAGGTACGCAGTATTTT. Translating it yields CASSPGTRGTQYF.

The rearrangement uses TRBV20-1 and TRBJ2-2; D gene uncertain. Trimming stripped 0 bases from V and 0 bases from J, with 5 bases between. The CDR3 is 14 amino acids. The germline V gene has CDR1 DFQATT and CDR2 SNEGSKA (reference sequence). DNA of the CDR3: TGCAGTGCTAGAGATAACACGAACACCGGGGAGCTGTTTTTT. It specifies CSARDNTNTGELFF.

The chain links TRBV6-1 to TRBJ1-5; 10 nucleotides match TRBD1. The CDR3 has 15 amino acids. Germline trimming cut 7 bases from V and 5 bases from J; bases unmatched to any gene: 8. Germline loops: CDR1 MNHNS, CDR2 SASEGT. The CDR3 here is CASTWRDRGHQPQHF. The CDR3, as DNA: TGTGCCAGCACTTGGCGGGACAGGGGCCATCAGCCCCAGCATTTT.

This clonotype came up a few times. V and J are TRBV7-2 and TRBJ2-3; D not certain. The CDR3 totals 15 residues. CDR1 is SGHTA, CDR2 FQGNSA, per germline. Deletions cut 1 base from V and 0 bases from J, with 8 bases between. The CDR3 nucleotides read TGTGCCAGCAGCTTAGACCTGGGTAGCACAGATACGCAGTATTTT. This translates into CASSLDLGSTDTQYF.

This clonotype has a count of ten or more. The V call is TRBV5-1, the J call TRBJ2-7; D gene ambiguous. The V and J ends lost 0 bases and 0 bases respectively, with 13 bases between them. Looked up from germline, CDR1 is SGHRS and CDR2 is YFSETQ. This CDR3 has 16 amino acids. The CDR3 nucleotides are TGCGCCAGCAGCTTGGCAGATCGCCCCCACTCCTACGAGCAGTACTTC. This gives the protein CASSLADRPHSYEQYF.

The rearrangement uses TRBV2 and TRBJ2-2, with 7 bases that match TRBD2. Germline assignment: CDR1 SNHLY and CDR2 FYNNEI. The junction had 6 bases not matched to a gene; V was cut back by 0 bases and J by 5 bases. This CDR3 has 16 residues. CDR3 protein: CASSEARGGGTGELFF. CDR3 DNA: TGTGCCAGCAGTGAAGCGCGCGGGGGAGGGACCGGGGAGCTGTTTTTT. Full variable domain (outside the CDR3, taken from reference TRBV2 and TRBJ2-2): EPEVTQTPSHQVTQMGQEVILRCVPISNHLYFYWYRQILGQKVEFLVSFYNNEISEKSEIFDDQFSVERPDGSNFTLKIRSTKLEDSAMYFCASSEARGGGTGELFFGEGSRLTVL.

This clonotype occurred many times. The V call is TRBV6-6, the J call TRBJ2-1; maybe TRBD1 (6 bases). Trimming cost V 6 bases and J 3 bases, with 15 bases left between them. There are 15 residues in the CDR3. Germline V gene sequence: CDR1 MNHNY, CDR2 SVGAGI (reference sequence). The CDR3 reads CASRYRVEYYNEQFF. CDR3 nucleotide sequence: TGTGCCAGCAGATACAGGGTTGAGTACTACAATGAGCAGTTCTTC.